This TCR beta chain came from a study of T cells expressing NK-cell markers. TCRdb re-called the 5' RACE reads and catalogs CDR3 proteins one per entry, DNA excluded. Here the sample table reports 300,000 to 450,000 distinct CDR3 sequences. The CDR3 totals 16 residues. From germline, CDR1 is KGHDR and CDR2 SFDVKD. This receptor was identified in a man aged 18-69 years in good health. V is TRBV24-1 and J is TRBJ1-4. The sequenced material came from blood T cells: a sorted CD56 or NKG2C T cell subset, CD4+ or CD8+ T cells, or bulk PBMC T cells (not recorded which). The CDR3 region is CATSPGRGLANEKLFF.